This T cell receptor beta chain is from a study of early T cells in non-severe SARS-CoV-2 infection. The wider study: RNA in bulk from unsorted whole blood was sequenced, and chains were unpaired.

General study results and limits: VDJdb-based matching was biased toward anti-spike CD8 responses and missed private and CD4 specificities.

On this clonotype itself: Antigen: not known.

Germline CDR1 and CDR2: LNHDA and SQIVND (reference sequence). The CDR3 has 11 amino acids. Trimming shortened V by 6 bases and J by 8 bases, and 7 bases separated the two germline ends. The TCR library protocol attached unique molecular identifiers to the individual cDNA molecules. TCRdb reanalysed the 5' RACE reads using MiXCR and keeps one entry per CDR3 protein. The sample consists of 45,000 to 60,000 distinct CDR3 sequences, 8.7% of them appearing once. This sample comprised whole blood, obtained at baseline. V usage is TRBV19 and J usage is TRBJ1-4; D is unclear. This sequence originates from an adult who was a healthcare worker with PCR-confirmed SARS-CoV-2 infection or an uninfected control (not recorded which). Here the CDR3 reads CASRAGEKLFF. DNA for the CDR3: TGTGCCAGTAGGGCGGGCGAAAAACTGTTTTTT.